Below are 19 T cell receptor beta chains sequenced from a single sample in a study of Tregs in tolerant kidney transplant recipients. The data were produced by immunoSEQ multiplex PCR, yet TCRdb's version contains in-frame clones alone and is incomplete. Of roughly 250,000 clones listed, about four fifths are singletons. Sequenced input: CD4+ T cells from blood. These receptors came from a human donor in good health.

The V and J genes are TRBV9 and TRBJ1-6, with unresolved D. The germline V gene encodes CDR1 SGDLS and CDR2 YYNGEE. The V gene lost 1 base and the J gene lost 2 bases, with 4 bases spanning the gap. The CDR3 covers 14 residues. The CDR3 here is CASSVRAYNSPLHF. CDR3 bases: TGTGCCAGCAGCGTAAGAGCCTATAATTCACCCCTCCACTTT.

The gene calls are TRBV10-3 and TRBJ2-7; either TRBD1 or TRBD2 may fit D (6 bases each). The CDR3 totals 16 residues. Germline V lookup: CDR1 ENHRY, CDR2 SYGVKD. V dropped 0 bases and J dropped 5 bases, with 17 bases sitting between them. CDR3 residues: CAISESKQGGSDEQYF. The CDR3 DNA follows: TGTGCCATCAGTGAGTCCAAACAGGGAGGTAGCGACGAGCAGTACTTC.

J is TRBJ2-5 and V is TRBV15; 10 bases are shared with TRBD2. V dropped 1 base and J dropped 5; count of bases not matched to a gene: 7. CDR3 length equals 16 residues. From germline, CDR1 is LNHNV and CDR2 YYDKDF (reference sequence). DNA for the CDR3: TGTGCCACCAGCAGAGGGGCACCACTAGCGGGGGAGACCCAGTACTTC. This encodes CATSRGAPLAGETQYF.

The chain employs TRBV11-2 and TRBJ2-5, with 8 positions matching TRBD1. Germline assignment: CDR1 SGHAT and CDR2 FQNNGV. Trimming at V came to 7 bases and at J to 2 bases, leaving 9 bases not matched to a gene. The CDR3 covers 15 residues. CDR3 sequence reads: CASTGQGAAQETQYF. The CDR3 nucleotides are TGTGCCAGCACCGGGCAGGGGGCGGCGCAAGAGACCCAGTACTTC.

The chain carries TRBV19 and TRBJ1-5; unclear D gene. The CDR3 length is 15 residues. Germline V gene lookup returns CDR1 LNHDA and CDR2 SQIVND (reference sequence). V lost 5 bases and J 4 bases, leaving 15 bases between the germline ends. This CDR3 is CASSAQTSPNQPQHF. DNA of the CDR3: TGTGCCAGTAGTGCCCAGACATCTCCGAATCAGCCCCAGCATTTT.

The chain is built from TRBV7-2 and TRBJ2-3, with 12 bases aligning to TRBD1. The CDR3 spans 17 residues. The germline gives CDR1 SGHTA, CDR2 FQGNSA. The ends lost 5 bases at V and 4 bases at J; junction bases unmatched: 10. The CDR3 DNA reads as TGTGCCAGCAGCCGAACCGGGACAGGGGGCCGGGCAGATACGCAGTATTTT. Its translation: CASSRTGTGGRADTQYF.

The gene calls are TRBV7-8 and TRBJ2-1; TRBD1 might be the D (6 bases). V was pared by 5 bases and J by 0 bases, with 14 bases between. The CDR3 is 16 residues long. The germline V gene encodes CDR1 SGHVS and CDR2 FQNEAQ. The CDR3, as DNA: TGTGCCAGCAGCACAGTATACAGGGACTCCTACAATGAGCAGTTCTTC. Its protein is CASSTVYRDSYNEQFF.

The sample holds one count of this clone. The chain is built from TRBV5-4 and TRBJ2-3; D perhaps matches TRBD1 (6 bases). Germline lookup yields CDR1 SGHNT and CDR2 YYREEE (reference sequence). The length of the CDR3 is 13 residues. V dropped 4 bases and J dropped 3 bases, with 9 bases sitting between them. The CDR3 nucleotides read TGTGCCAGCAGCCCTACAGGGACAGATACGCAGTATTTT. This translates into CASSPTGTDTQYF.

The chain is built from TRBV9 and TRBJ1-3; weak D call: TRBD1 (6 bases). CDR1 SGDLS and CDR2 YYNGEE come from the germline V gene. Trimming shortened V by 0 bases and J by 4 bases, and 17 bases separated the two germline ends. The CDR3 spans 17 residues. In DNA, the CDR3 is TGTGCCAGCAGCGTAGGGGGCAGGGACAATTGGGGAAACACCATATATTTT. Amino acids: CASSVGGRDNWGNTIYF.

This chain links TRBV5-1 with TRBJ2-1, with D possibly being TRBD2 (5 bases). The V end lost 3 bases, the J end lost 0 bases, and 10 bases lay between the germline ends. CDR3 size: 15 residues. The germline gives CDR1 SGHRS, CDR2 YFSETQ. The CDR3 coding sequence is TGCGCCAGCAGCTCACTGGGGAGCTCCTACAATGAGCAGTTCTTC. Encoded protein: CASSSLGSSYNEQFF.

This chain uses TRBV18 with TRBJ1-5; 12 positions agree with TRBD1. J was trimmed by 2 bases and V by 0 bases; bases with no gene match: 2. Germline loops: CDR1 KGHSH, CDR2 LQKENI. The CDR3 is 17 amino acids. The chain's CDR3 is CASSPPGTGGRNQPQHF. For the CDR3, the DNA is TGTGCCAGCTCACCACCGGGGACAGGGGGCCGCAATCAGCCCCAGCATTTT.

The CDR3 region is CASTPGQVISNQPQHF. The CDR3 DNA is TGTGCCAGCACCCCGGGACAGGTCATAAGCAATCAGCCCCAGCATTTT. The genes are TRBV7-6 and TRBJ1-5, with 8 bases matching TRBD1. The germline CDR1 and CDR2 sequences are SGHVS and FNYEAQ. The CDR3 is made up of 16 amino acids. V lost 7 bases, J lost 1 base, and 9 bases stayed unmatched. Full variable domain (missing parts from reference TRBV7-6 and TRBJ1-5): GAGVSQSPRYKVTKRGQDVALRCDPISGHVSLYWYRQALGQGPEFLTYFNYEAQQDKSGLPNDRFSAERPEGSISTLTIQRTEQRDSAMYRCASTPGQVISNQPQHFGDGTRLSIL.

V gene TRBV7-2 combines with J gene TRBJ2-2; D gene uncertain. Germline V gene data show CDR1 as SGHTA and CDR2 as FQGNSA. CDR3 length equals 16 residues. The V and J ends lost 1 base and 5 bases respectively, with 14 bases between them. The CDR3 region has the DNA TGTGCCAGCAGCTTAGTGGTCGCGGCTGGAACCGGGGAGCTGTTTTTT. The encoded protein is CASSLVVAAGTGELFF.

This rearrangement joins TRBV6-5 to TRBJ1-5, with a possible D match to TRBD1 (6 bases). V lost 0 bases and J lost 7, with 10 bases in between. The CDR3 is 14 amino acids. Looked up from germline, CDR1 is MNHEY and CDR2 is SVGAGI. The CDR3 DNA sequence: TGTGCCAGCAGTTACTCCGGGGGGCGGCAGCCCCAGCATTTT. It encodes CASSYSGGRQPQHF.

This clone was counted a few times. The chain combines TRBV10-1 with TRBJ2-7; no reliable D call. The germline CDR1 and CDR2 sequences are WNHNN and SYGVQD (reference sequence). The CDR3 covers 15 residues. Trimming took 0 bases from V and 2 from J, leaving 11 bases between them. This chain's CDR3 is CASSESSLGTYEQYF. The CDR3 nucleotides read TGCGCCAGCAGTGAGTCGAGTCTGGGGACCTACGAGCAGTACTTC.

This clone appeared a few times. The CDR3 bases are TGTGCCAGCAGGCCCGACAGGGCCACCGGGGAGCTGTTTTTT. This encodes CASRPDRATGELFF. The chain employs TRBV6-5 and TRBJ2-2, with 7 bases matching TRBD1. The CDR3 has 14 amino acids. The ends lost 6 bases at V and 4 bases at J; junction bases unmatched: 5. Per germline, CDR1 MNHEY and CDR2 SVGAGI.

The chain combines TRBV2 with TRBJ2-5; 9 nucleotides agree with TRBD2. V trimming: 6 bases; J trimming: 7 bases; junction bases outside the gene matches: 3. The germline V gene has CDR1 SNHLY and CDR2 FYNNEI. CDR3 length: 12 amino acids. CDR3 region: CASSGAGGTQYF. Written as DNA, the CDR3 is TGTGCCAGCAGCGGAGCGGGGGGGACCCAGTACTTC.

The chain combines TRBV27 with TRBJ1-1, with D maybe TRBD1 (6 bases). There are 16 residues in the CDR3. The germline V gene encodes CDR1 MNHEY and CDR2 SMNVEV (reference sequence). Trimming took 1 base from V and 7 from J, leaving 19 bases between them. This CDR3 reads CASSLYPPGAYFEAFF. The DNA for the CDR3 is TGTGCCAGCAGTTTATATCCCCCGGGGGCGTACTTTGAAGCTTTCTTT.

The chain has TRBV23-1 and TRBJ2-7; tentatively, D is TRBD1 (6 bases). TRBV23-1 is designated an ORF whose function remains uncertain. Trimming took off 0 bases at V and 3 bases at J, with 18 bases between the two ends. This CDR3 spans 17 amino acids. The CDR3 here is CASSQSRAAGDGYEQYF. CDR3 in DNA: TGCGCCAGCAGTCAATCCCGTGCGGCAGGGGACGGCTACGAGCAGTACTTC.